A single sample is the source of the 29 T cell receptor beta chains below, sequenced in a study of blood T cell repertoires in COVID-19. Method: immunoSEQ multiplex PCR; TCRdb's copy keeps in-frame clones and lacks some. The sample shows about 140,000 clones, about three quarters of them seen only once. What was sequenced was peripheral blood. These receptor sequences come from a woman aged 50 to 65 with active or convalescent COVID-19.

This rearrangement joins TRBV7-6 to TRBJ2-3; 7 nucleotides match TRBD2. Per germline, CDR1 SGHVS and CDR2 FNYEAQ. Trimming took 2 bases from V and 4 from J; bases not matched to a gene: 12. The CDR3 totals 17 residues. CDR3 coding DNA: TGTGCCAGCAGCTTATTGGGGCCGACTAGCAGAGCAGATACGCAGTATTTT. Protein product: CASSLLGPTSRADTQYF.

V and J are TRBV11-1 and TRBJ2-3, with a weak D call TRBD2 (5 bases). V was clipped by 1 base and J by 1 base, with 9 bases between them. The CDR3 sequence is 15 residues long. Germline V gene lookup returns CDR1 SGHAT and CDR2 FQDESV (reference sequence). The CDR3 reads CASSLVGDRTDTQYF. As DNA, the CDR3 is TGTGCCAGCAGCTTAGTGGGAGACCGCACAGATACGCAGTATTTT.

The chain links TRBV5-6 to TRBJ2-1; TRBD2 matches 14 bases. V gave up 4 bases and J gave up 12 bases; unmatched junction bases: 6. The germline gives CDR1 SGHDT, CDR2 YYEEEE. This CDR3 has 14 residues. As DNA, the CDR3 is TGTGCCAGCAGCGTTCGACTAGCGGGGGGGCGGCAGTTCTTC. Protein sequence: CASSVRLAGGRQFF.

This clone turned up a few times. The CDR3 coding sequence is TGTGCCAGCAGCTTGTATCAGGGCTTGAACACTGAAGCTTTCTTT. The encoded protein is CASSLYQGLNTEAFF. V is TRBV5-8 and J is TRBJ1-1, with D tentatively TRBD1 (5 bases). The CDR3 has 15 residues. The V gene's germline CDR1 is SGHTS and CDR2 YDEGEE. Trimming took off 1 base at V and 0 bases at J, with 10 bases between the two ends.

The chain carries TRBV7-2 and TRBJ2-3; the match to TRBD2 covers 7 bases. V was clipped by 6 bases and J by 3 bases; unmatched bases: 12. This CDR3 has 16 amino acids. Germline V gives CDR1 SGHTA, CDR2 FQGNSA. The CDR3 DNA follows: TGTGCCAGCAGTCATTCTGGGACTATAGCTACAGATACGCAGTATTTT. It translates to CASSHSGTIATDTQYF.

The V gene is TRBV29-1, the J gene TRBJ1-5, with a possible D match to TRBD1 (6 bases). In germline, CDR1 is SQVTM, CDR2 ANQGSEA. Between the trimmed V and J ends, which lost 5 bases and 5 bases, there was a span of 13 bases. This CDR3 comprises 13 residues. CDR3 coding DNA: TGCAGCGTTCGGACAGATTGGGATCAGCCCCAGCATTTT. It translates to CSVRTDWDQPQHF. The variable domain in full, completed from reference TRBV29-1 and TRBJ1-5, reads SAVISQKPSRDICQRGTSLTIQCQVDSQVTMMFWYRQQPGQSLTLIATANQGSEATYESGFVIDKFPISRPNLTFSTLTVSNMSPEDSSIYLCSVRTDWDQPQHFGDGTRLSIL.

The rearrangement uses TRBV19 and TRBJ1-2, with D possibly TRBD1 on 5 matching bases. This CDR3 is built from 13 residues. Germline V gene lookup returns CDR1 LNHDA and CDR2 SQIVND (reference sequence). Trimming stripped 7 bases from V and 4 bases from J, with 13 bases between. In DNA form, the CDR3 reads TGTGCCAGTAAGGAGGGGCACGGCTATGGCTACACCTTC. Its protein is CASKEGHGYGYTF.

This chain uses TRBV6-6 with TRBJ2-3, with TRBD2 matching over 8 bases. The germline gives CDR1 MNHNY, CDR2 SVGAGI (reference sequence). The junction had 14 bases not matched to a gene; V was cut back by 5 bases and J by 4 bases. CDR3 length: 17 amino acids. The CDR3 bases are TGTGCCAGCAGTCCTAGGGGGGCGGGAGGTATGGCAGATACGCAGTATTTT. It specifies CASSPRGAGGMADTQYF.

This chain connects TRBV7-2 to TRBJ2-7; a possible D gene is TRBD1 (5 bases). V dropped 1 base and J dropped 0 bases, with 13 bases sitting between them. The germline CDR1 and CDR2 sequences are SGHTA and FQGNSA. This CDR3 has 16 amino acids. The CDR3 bases are TGTGCCAGCAGCTTAGTCACGACAGTAAGCTCCTACGAGCAGTACTTC. Its protein is CASSLVTTVSSYEQYF.

The J gene is TRBJ2-3, the V gene TRBV10-3; 10 bases line up with TRBD2. CDR1 and CDR2 (germline): ENHRY, SYGVKD. The V and J ends lost 8 bases and 2 bases, in that order; junction bases with no gene match: 4. This CDR3 spans 14 amino acids. The CDR3, as DNA: TGTGCCATCGGGAGCGGGGGGGCCACAGATACGCAGTATTTT. It specifies CAIGSGGATDTQYF.

This rearrangement joins TRBV30 to TRBJ1-6; no firm D call. Trimming shortened V by 2 bases and J by 10 bases, and 12 bases separated the two germline ends. Germline V gene lookup returns CDR1 GTSNPN and CDR2 SVGIG (reference sequence). This CDR3 is built from 13 residues. CDR3 sequence reads: CAWSNMEGSPLHF. The CDR3 nucleotides read TGTGCCTGGAGTAACATGGAGGGATCACCCCTCCACTTT.

V is TRBV6-5 and J is TRBJ1-2; the D gene is possibly TRBD1 (5 bases). V lost 8 bases and J 6 bases, leaving 19 bases between the germline ends. The CDR3 runs 14 residues. Germline V gene data show CDR1 as MNHEY and CDR2 as SVGAGI. The CDR3: CASSEGAHWNGYTF. In DNA, the CDR3 is TGTGCCAGCTCGGAAGGGGCGCATTGGAATGGCTACACCTTC.

The chain uses TRBV6-5 and TRBJ1-1; 8 bases map to TRBD1. The V and J ends lost 6 bases and 5 bases, in that order; junction bases with no gene match: 11. Germline V gene data show CDR1 as MNHEY and CDR2 as SVGAGI. CDR3 length: 15 residues. CDR3 coding DNA: TGTGCCAGCAGGTTACCAGGGGGCGGTGGTACTGAAGCTTTCTTT. Encoded protein: CASRLPGGGGTEAFF.

The chain employs TRBV11-2 and TRBJ2-3, with 7 bases lining up with TRBD2. The germline CDR1 and CDR2 sequences are SGHAT and FQNNGV. The V and J ends lost 0 bases and 9 bases, in that order; junction bases with no gene match: 12. The CDR3 spans 16 residues. The CDR3 reads CASSLDLGRGPLTQYF. The CDR3 region has the DNA TGTGCCAGCAGCTTAGATTTGGGGAGGGGTCCCCTGACGCAGTATTTT.

V gene TRBV28 combines with J gene TRBJ2-1, with 8 bases matching TRBD1. CDR3 length: 14 residues. Germline V CDR1 and CDR2: MDHEN, SYDVKM. With V trimmed by 5 bases and J by 7 bases, 7 bases remained unmatched. CDR3 nucleotide sequence: TGTGCCAGCAGTGCCCGGACAGGGTCAAATGAGCAGTTCTTC. Protein product: CASSARTGSNEQFF.

This clone has a handful of counts. The chain combines TRBV5-4 with TRBJ1-2, with D hard to call. The germline gives CDR1 SGHNT, CDR2 YYREEE (reference sequence). The CDR3 loop spans 13 amino acids. V lost 0 bases and J 8 bases, leaving 11 bases between the germline ends. For the CDR3, the DNA is TGTGCCAGCAGCTTGGAACGGATGCGGGGCTACACCTTC. It yields the protein CASSLERMRGYTF.

In this sample, this clone turned up a few times. V is TRBV5-4 and J is TRBJ2-5; possibly TRBD2 for D (6 bases). The germline V and J ends were trimmed by 4 bases and 5 bases, with 21 bases remaining between them. Germline V gene sequence: CDR1 SGHNT, CDR2 YYREEE (reference sequence). The CDR3 runs to 16 residues. CDR3 sequence reads: CASSLGRGEGRETQYF. Written as DNA, the CDR3 is TGTGCCAGCAGCCTGGGGCGCGGGGAAGGTCGGGAGACCCAGTACTTC.

The CDR3 loop reads CASSERRDSPNYGYTF. The CDR3 DNA is TGTGCCAGCAGTGAAAGGAGGGACAGTCCGAACTATGGCTACACCTTC. The V gene is TRBV6-1, the J gene TRBJ1-2; 7 bases align to TRBD1. The trim removed 2 bases at V and 2 bases at J, leaving 8 bases unmatched. Germline CDR1 reads MNHNS; CDR2 reads SASEGT. The CDR3 sequence is 16 residues long.

The rearrangement joins TRBV7-9 to TRBJ2-7, with TRBD1 matching 7 bases. The CDR3 spans 14 residues. The V segment lost 5 bases and the J segment 2 bases; nucleotides outside the gene matches: 6. Germline-derived CDR1 and CDR2 are SEHNR and FQNEAQ (reference sequence). The CDR3: CASSITGQTYEQYF. The CDR3 bases are TGTGCCAGCAGCATAACGGGACAGACCTACGAGCAGTACTTC.

This clone was seen a handful of times. The CDR3 loop reads CASSFLQGRNTEAFF. The CDR3 region has the DNA TGCGCCAGCAGCTTCCTACAGGGGAGGAACACTGAAGCTTTCTTT. The V call is TRBV5-1, the J call TRBJ1-1; 7 bases match TRBD1. The germline V gene encodes CDR1 SGHRS and CDR2 YFSETQ. There are 15 residues in the CDR3. Trimming removed 2 bases from V and 1 base from J; junction bases left unmatched: 5.

J is TRBJ1-1 and V is TRBV18; D is uncertain. Trimming cost V 4 bases and J 6 bases, with 9 bases left between them. CDR1 is KGHSH and CDR2 is LQKENI in the germline V gene. CDR3 size: 12 residues. The CDR3 coding sequence is TGTGCCAGCTCACGGGAGAGAGCTGAAGCTTTCTTT. Its translation is CASSRERAEAFF.

This clone was seen a few times. The CDR3 nucleotides read TGTGCCAGCAGCCAAGTTTCGGGGGTAGCCTATGGCTACACCTTC. It translates to CASSQVSGVAYGYTF. The rearrangement joins TRBV3-1 (or the pseudogene TRBV3-2) to TRBJ1-2; maybe TRBD1 (5 bases). Trimming removed 1 base at V and 4 bases at J, with 13 bases between. Germline V lookup: CDR1 LGHDT, CDR2 YNNKEL (reference sequence). The CDR3 has 15 residues.

The rearrangement uses TRBV4-3 and TRBJ1-2, with 7 positions matching TRBD1. CDR1 LGHNA and CDR2 YSLEER come from the germline V gene. This CDR3 is built from 16 residues. V was clipped by 2 bases and J by 2 bases; unmatched bases: 8. Here the CDR3 reads CASSQHRQGLNYGYTF. The CDR3 nucleotides are TGCGCCAGCAGCCAACATAGACAGGGACTCAACTATGGCTACACCTTC.

V and J are TRBV5-1 and TRBJ1-5, with 12 bases fitting TRBD1. V gave up 1 base and J gave up 7 bases; unmatched junction bases: 3. CDR3 length: 15 amino acids. Germline assignment: CDR1 SGHRS and CDR2 YFSETQ. CDR3 sequence: CASSLSGQGAQPQHF. The CDR3 DNA reads TGCGCCAGCAGCTTGTCGGGACAGGGGGCCCAGCCCCAGCATTTT.

V usage is TRBV29-1 and J usage is TRBJ1-1, with D possibly TRBD1 on 6 matching bases. Germline V gene lookup returns CDR1 SQVTM and CDR2 ANQGSEA. The CDR3 is 13 amino acids. V lost 6 bases to trimming and J lost 4 bases, with 15 bases between them. The CDR3 bases are TGCAGCGTACCAGGGGTCACGGGCACTGAAGCTTTCTTT. Its translation is CSVPGVTGTEAFF.

This clone came up once. This chain joins TRBV6-5 and TRBJ1-1; TRBD1 matches at 10 bases. V shed 6 bases, J shed 4 bases, and the junction held 8 bases outside the gene matches. Germline values: CDR1 MNHEY, CDR2 SVGAGI. The CDR3 runs to 15 residues. The CDR3 nucleotides are TGTGCCAGCAGGTTCCTGGACAGGGGGGGCACTGAAGCTTTCTTT. Its protein is CASRFLDRGGTEAFF.

The genes are TRBV5-4 and TRBJ2-7, with TRBD1 matching over 7 bases. Losses at the gene ends were 4 bases for V and 2 bases for J; bases not matched to a gene: 9. The germline gives CDR1 SGHNT, CDR2 YYREEE (reference sequence). CDR3 length: 15 amino acids. The CDR3 region is CASSPNTDRAYEQYF. The CDR3 region has the DNA TGTGCCAGCAGCCCAAACACCGACAGGGCCTACGAGCAGTACTTC.

V usage is TRBV18 and J usage is TRBJ2-2; D unclear. Germline CDR1 is KGHSH and CDR2 is LQKENI. The CDR3 extends over 15 amino acids. Trimming removed 2 bases at V and 5 bases at J, with 12 bases between. The CDR3 region has the DNA TGTGCCAGCTCACCATTGCCAGGTGGGACCGGGGAGCTGTTTTTT. Translated, it gives CASSPLPGGTGELFF.

The chain uses TRBV30 and TRBJ1-6, with 8 bases aligning to TRBD1. The J segment lost 8 bases and the V segment lost 0 bases, leaving 3 bases of the junction unmatched. The CDR3 consists of 14 residues. Per the germline V gene, CDR1 is GTSNPN and CDR2 is SVGIG (reference sequence). CDR3 DNA: TGTGCCTGGAGTGTAGCAGGGGGCGATTCACCCCTCCACTTT. Translation: CAWSVAGGDSPLHF.